These 28 T cell receptor beta chains came from one sample sequenced in a study of early T cells in non-severe SARS-CoV-2 infection. In TCRdb, the 5' RACE reads were re-called with MiXCR into one record per CDR3 protein. The table shows around 57,000 distinct CDR3 sequences, with more than 5.5% occurring only once. The sequencing here drew on whole blood, taken at baseline. These receptor sequences come from an adult who was a healthcare worker with PCR-confirmed SARS-CoV-2 infection or an uninfected control (not recorded which).

The rearrangement joins TRBV6-5 to TRBJ2-7; D remains ambiguous. V gave up 0 bases and J gave up 2 bases, with 11 bases separating them. This CDR3 comprises 15 residues. CDR1 is MNHEY and CDR2 is SVGAGI in the germline V gene. In DNA form, the CDR3 reads TGTGCCAGCAGTTACTCGACCCCAGGAGCCTACGAGCAGTACTTC. As protein: CASSYSTPGAYEQYF.

Many counts were recorded for this clonotype. The rearrangement links TRBV28 to TRBJ2-7; TRBD2 might be the D (5 bases). V lost 5 bases to trimming and J lost 3 bases, with 20 bases between them. In germline, CDR1 is MDHEN, CDR2 SYDVKM. The CDR3 is 16 amino acids. CDR3 amino acids: CASSPPESTGNYEQYF. For the CDR3, the DNA is TGTGCCAGCAGTCCCCCGGAATCTACGGGGAACTACGAGCAGTACTTC.

This clonotype was seen ten or more times. The chain recombines TRBV29-1 with TRBJ1-2; TRBD1 matches 8 bases. CDR1 is SQVTM and CDR2 is ANQGSEA in the germline V gene. The CDR3 covers 13 residues. J gave up 4 bases and V 4 bases, and 5 bases lay outside the gene matches. As DNA, the CDR3 is TGCAGCGTTGTGACAGGGGTAGGCTATGGCTACACCTTC. Protein: CSVVTGVGYGYTF.

This clonotype was observed many times. The chain links TRBV11-2 to TRBJ2-1; D is perhaps TRBD1 (8 bases). The CDR3 runs 14 residues. Germline assignment: CDR1 SGHAT and CDR2 FQNNGV. V was cut by 4 bases and J by 7 bases, with 14 bases left in between. CDR3 sequence: CASSSIQGGNEQFF. Here the CDR3 DNA reads TGTGCCAGCAGCTCGATACAGGGGGGGAATGAGCAGTTCTTC.

This clonotype occurred a few times. The chain joins TRBV20-1 to TRBJ1-1, with D possibly matching TRBD1 (6 bases). Trimming removed 6 bases at V and 4 bases at J, with 15 bases between. This CDR3 is built from 13 residues. Germline V CDR1 and CDR2: DFQATT, SNEGSKA (reference sequence). The CDR3 DNA reads TGCAGTGCCCTCGACAGGAGGGTCACTGAAGCTTTCTTT. This encodes CSALDRRVTEAFF.

In this sample, this clonotype turned up many times. The chain employs TRBV6-1 and TRBJ2-7; TRBD1 might be the D (6 bases). The germline V gene encodes CDR1 MNHNS and CDR2 SASEGT. CDR3 size: 13 residues. V lost 6 bases and J 3 bases, leaving 12 bases between the germline ends. CDR3 loop: CASRRDMDYEQYF. Here the CDR3 DNA reads TGTGCCAGCAGAAGGGACATGGACTACGAGCAGTACTTC.

This clonotype was picked up many times. CDR3 bases: TGTGCCAGCAGCTTGGTTCTAGCGGGAGCGACCCACGAGCAGTACTTC. It specifies CASSLVLAGATHEQYF. The chain employs TRBV5-5 and TRBJ2-7; 10 nucleotides line up with TRBD2. The CDR3 consists of 16 residues. With 0 bases clipped from V and 5 bases from J, the junction kept 8 bases outside the gene matches. The germline V gene encodes CDR1 SGHKS and CDR2 YYEKEE (reference sequence).

The chain combines TRBV20-1 with TRBJ1-1; unclear D gene. V was pared by 2 bases and J by 0 bases, with 13 bases between. CDR3 length: 15 amino acids. Per the germline V gene, CDR1 is DFQATT and CDR2 is SNEGSKA (reference sequence). CDR3 in amino acids: CSARRVGSMNTEAFF. CDR3 bases: TGCAGTGCTAGAAGGGTCGGCAGCATGAACACTGAAGCTTTCTTT.

The J gene is TRBJ2-7, the V gene TRBV15; D is perhaps TRBD2 (6 bases). CDR1 and CDR2 from the germline V gene are LNHNV and YYDKDF (reference sequence). The V end lost 5 bases, the J end lost 0 bases, and 11 bases lay between the germline ends. This CDR3 comprises 14 residues. The CDR3 region is CATSLREHSYEQYF. CDR3 DNA: TGTGCCACCAGCTTACGGGAGCACTCCTACGAGCAGTACTTC. Drawing the rest from reference TRBV15 and TRBJ2-7, the complete variable domain is DAMVIQNPRYQVTQFGKPVTLSCSQTLNHNVMYWYQQKSSQAPKLLFHYYDKDFNNEADTPDNFQSRRPNTSFCFLDIRSPGLGDTAMYLCATSLREHSYEQYFGPGTRLTVT.

Many counts were recorded for this clonotype. This chain connects TRBV5-1 to TRBJ2-1; D is unclear. This CDR3 spans 13 amino acids. The V gene's germline CDR1 is SGHRS and CDR2 YFSETQ. Trimming left V 0 bases short and J 4 bases short, with 5 bases between. The DNA for the CDR3 is TGCGCCAGCAGCTTGGCCCTTTACAATGAGCAGTTCTTC. Its protein is CASSLALYNEQFF.

The chain recombines TRBV4-1 with TRBJ1-2; TRBD1 matches 8 bases. From germline, CDR1 is MGHRA and CDR2 YSYEKL. This CDR3 has 17 residues. V lost 4 bases and J lost 4; bases outside the gene matches: 14. The CDR3 sequence: CASSRDRDRPNLYGYTF. The DNA for the CDR3 is TGCGCCAGCAGCCGAGATAGGGACAGGCCAAACCTCTATGGCTACACCTTC.

In this sample, this clonotype turned up many times. The CDR3 DNA reads as TGTGCCAGCAGCGGGACAGAGCCTAGCACAGATACGCAGTATTTT. It is translated as CASSGTEPSTDTQYF. The chain carries TRBV7-9 and TRBJ2-3; 7 nucleotides agree with TRBD1. The V segment lost 5 bases and the J segment 0 bases; nucleotides outside the gene matches: 5. Germline CDR1 is SEHNR and CDR2 is FQNEAQ (reference sequence). The CDR3 consists of 15 residues.

This clonotype was picked up many times. The chain carries TRBV20-1 and TRBJ2-7, with D possibly TRBD1 on 5 matching bases. There are 15 residues in the CDR3. The germline V and J ends were trimmed by 0 bases and 0 bases, with 12 bases remaining between them. The germline V gene encodes CDR1 DFQATT and CDR2 SNEGSKA (reference sequence). CDR3 sequence reads: CSARDFDSYSYEQYF. As DNA, the CDR3 is TGCAGTGCTAGAGACTTTGACAGCTACTCCTACGAGCAGTACTTC.

This clonotype was counted ten times or more. The V gene is TRBV5-1, the J gene TRBJ2-3, with D possibly matching TRBD2 (6 bases). This CDR3 has 16 residues. Trimming shortened V by 4 bases and J by 0 bases, and 15 bases separated the two germline ends. Germline V gene lookup returns CDR1 SGHRS and CDR2 YFSETQ. Here the CDR3 DNA reads TGCGCCAGCAGCCGCGGGGCCAGCGGGAGCACAGATACGCAGTATTTT. As protein: CASSRGASGSTDTQYF. Full variable domain (rest looked up from reference TRBV5-1 and TRBJ2-3): KAGVTQTPRYLIKTRGQQVTLSCSPISGHRSVSWYQQTPGQGLQFLFEYFSETQRNKGNFPGRFSGRQFSNSRSEMNVSTLELGDSALYLCASSRGASGSTDTQYFGPGTRLTVL.

This clonotype has more than one count but fewer than ten. This chain joins TRBV18 and TRBJ2-7, with 8 bases that match TRBD2. The germline V gene has CDR1 KGHSH and CDR2 LQKENI. The CDR3 is made up of 14 amino acids. Trimming removed 6 bases from V and 2 bases from J; junction bases left unmatched: 6. The CDR3 bases are TGTGCCAGCTCGCCCGGGACTAGGGCCTACGAGCAGTACTTC. The encoded protein is CASSPGTRAYEQYF.

This clonotype was picked up many times. CDR3 sequence: CASSQDIGSGNSPLHF. As DNA, the CDR3 is TGTGCCAGCAGCCAAGATATCGGGTCGGGTAATTCACCCCTCCACTTT. The chain recombines TRBV4-2 with TRBJ1-6; no definite D call. V gave up 0 bases and J gave up 6 bases, with 12 bases separating them. The CDR3 spans 16 residues. Germline loops: CDR1 LGHNA, CDR2 YNFKEQ.

The table lists this clonotype with many counts. The chain couples TRBV28 to TRBJ2-7; TRBD1 matches 8 bases. The CDR3 runs to 12 residues. Germline loops: CDR1 MDHEN, CDR2 SYDVKM. V dropped 5 bases and J dropped 10; count of bases not matched to a gene: 7. In DNA form, the CDR3 reads TGTGCCAGCAGTGGACAGGGTATGAGACAGTACTTC. This gives the protein CASSGQGMRQYF.

In this sample, this clonotype turned up many times. The rearrangement joins TRBV28 to TRBJ1-1; D possibly corresponds to TRBD1 (6 bases). Germline CDR1 is MDHEN and CDR2 is SYDVKM. The CDR3 length is 14 residues. V was shortened by 6 bases and J by 6 bases, with 17 bases between the two germline ends. CDR3 DNA sequence: TGTGCCAGCAGCCGCCCCAGGGGAAGGGCTGAAGCTTTCTTT. Residues: CASSRPRGRAEAFF. Filled out from reference TRBV28 and TRBJ1-1, the complete variable domain reads DVKVTQSSRYLVKRTGEKVFLECVQDMDHENMFWYRQDPGLGLRLIYFSYDVKMKEKGDIPEGYSVSREKKERFSLILESASTNQTSMYLCASSRPRGRAEAFFGQGTRLTVV.

This chain joins TRBV21-1 and TRBJ2-1; the table's D call, TRBD1, has no DNA check behind it. TRBV21-1 is described as a pseudogene. This CDR3 has 16 residues. CDR3 sequence: CASKGTEDSSYNEQFF. CDR3 DNA: TGTGCCAGCAAAGGGACAGAAGATAGCTCCTACAATGAGCAGTTCTTC.

The gene calls are TRBV28 and TRBJ2-3; D is uncertain. Trimming shortened V by 7 bases and J by 10 bases, and 15 bases separated the two germline ends. CDR1 is MDHEN, CDR2 SYDVKM, per germline. The CDR3 consists of 12 residues. CDR3 DNA sequence: TGTGCCAGCACCATACCGGGTGGGGCGCAGTATTTT. Translating gives CASTIPGGAQYF.

This clonotype was seen only a few times. This chain connects TRBV29-1 to TRBJ1-2; D remains unclear. Trimming removed 3 bases from V and 6 bases from J, with 8 bases in between. The germline V gene encodes CDR1 SQVTM and CDR2 ANQGSEA. The CDR3 is 11 residues long. The CDR3 DNA reads TGCAGCGTTGATGGGGTCGATGGCTACACCTTC. Protein: CSVDGVDGYTF.

Regarding this clonotype: A much larger clone sits a single nucleotide away, making a read error possible. The chain carries TRBV6-5 and TRBJ2-7, with TRBD2 identical over 12 bases. The CDR3 runs to 15 residues. Germline-derived CDR1 and CDR2 are MNHEY and SVGAGI. The CDR3 region has the DNA TGTGCCAGCAGCTCCTCCGGGACTAGCGGGTCGGAGCAGTGCTTC. Translated, it gives CASSSSGTSGSEQCF.

This clonotype was detected many times. This chain joins TRBV20-1 and TRBJ2-1; unclear D gene. Germline assignment: CDR1 DFQATT and CDR2 SNEGSKA (reference sequence). The CDR3 extends over 15 amino acids. Between the trimmed V and J ends, which lost 0 bases and 5 bases, there was a span of 14 bases. The CDR3 loop reads CSARDGARTDNEQFF. CDR3 in DNA: TGCAGTGCTAGAGATGGAGCACGGACGGACAATGAGCAGTTCTTC.

There are a few counts of this clonotype. The chain combines TRBV21-1 with TRBJ2-7. TRBV21-1 is designated a pseudogene. The CDR3 extends over 14 amino acids. The CDR3 region has the DNA TGTGCCAGCAGCAAAGGGATGACCAACTACGAGCAGTACTTC. As protein: CASSKGMTNYEQYF.

The rearrangement uses TRBV28 and TRBJ2-1; maybe TRBD2 (6 bases). This CDR3 has 14 amino acids. Germline V gene sequence: CDR1 MDHEN, CDR2 SYDVKM. Deletions cut 8 bases from V and 5 bases from J, with 16 bases between. DNA of the CDR3: TGTGCCAGCCGCTTTAGCGGAGCGCACAATGAGCAGTTCTTC. Residues: CASRFSGAHNEQFF.

This clonotype was observed at least ten times. The chain recombines TRBV28 with TRBJ2-3; no clear D. Germline assignment: CDR1 MDHEN and CDR2 SYDVKM. V was shortened by 2 bases and J by 6 bases, with 21 bases between the two germline ends. CDR3 length equals 17 residues. This CDR3 reads CASSLNGETSRSDTQYF. The CDR3 DNA follows: TGTGCCAGCAGTTTAAATGGAGAGACCTCAAGATCGGATACGCAGTATTTT.

This clonotype has a count of ten or more. The genes are TRBV7-6 and TRBJ2-2; D might be TRBD1 or TRBD2, each matching 5 bases. The V gene lost 5 bases and the J gene lost 5 bases, with 18 bases spanning the gap. The germline gives CDR1 SGHVS, CDR2 FNYEAQ. This CDR3 is built from 16 residues. The CDR3 loop reads CASSPGSGGVTGELFF. CDR3 bases: TGTGCCAGCAGCCCGGGGAGTGGGGGAGTGACCGGGGAGCTGTTTTTT.

This clonotype was detected a few times. This chain links TRBV7-9 with TRBJ2-7; D unclear. V was shortened by 2 bases and J by 2 bases, with 10 bases between the two germline ends. CDR1 and CDR2 from the germline V gene are SEHNR and FQNEAQ (reference sequence). The CDR3 runs 14 residues. The CDR3 protein is CASSLTQYTYEQYF. The CDR3 DNA is TGTGCCAGCAGCTTAACTCAGTATACCTACGAGCAGTACTTC.